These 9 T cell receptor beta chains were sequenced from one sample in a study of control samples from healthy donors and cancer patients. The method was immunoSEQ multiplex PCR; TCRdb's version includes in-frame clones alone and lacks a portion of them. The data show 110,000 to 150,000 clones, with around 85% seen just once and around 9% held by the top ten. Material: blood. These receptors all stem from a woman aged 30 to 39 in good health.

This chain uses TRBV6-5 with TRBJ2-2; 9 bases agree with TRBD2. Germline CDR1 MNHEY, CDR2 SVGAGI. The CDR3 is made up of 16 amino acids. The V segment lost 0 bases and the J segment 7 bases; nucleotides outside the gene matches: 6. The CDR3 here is CASSYSMAGGVGELFF. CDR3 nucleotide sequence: TGTGCCAGCAGTTACTCGATGGCGGGAGGGGTCGGGGAGCTGTTTTTT.

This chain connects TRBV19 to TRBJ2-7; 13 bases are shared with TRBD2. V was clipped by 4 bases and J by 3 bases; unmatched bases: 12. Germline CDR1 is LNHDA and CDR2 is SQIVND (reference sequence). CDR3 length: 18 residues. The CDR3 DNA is TGTGCCAGTAGTAGAACCGGGACTAGCGGGGACGATCGCTACGAGCAGTACTTC. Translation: CASSRTGTSGDDRYEQYF.

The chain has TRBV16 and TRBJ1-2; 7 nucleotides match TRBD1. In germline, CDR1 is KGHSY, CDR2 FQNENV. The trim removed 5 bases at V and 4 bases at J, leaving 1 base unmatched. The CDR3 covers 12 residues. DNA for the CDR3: TGTGCCAGCAGCGGACAGGTCTATGGCTACACCTTC. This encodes CASSGQVYGYTF.

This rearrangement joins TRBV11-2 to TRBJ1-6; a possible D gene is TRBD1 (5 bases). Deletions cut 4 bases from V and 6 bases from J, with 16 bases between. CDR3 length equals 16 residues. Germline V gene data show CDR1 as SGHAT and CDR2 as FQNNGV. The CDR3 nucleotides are TGTGCCAGCAGCTCCGACCCGGGACGGATTAATTCACCCCTCCACTTT. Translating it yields CASSSDPGRINSPLHF.

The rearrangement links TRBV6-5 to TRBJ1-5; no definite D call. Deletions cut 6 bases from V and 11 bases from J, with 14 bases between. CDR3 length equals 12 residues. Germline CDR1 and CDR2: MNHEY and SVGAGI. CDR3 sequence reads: CASSLPLGAQHF. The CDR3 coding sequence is TGTGCCAGCAGCCTACCTCTCGGGGCCCAGCATTTT.

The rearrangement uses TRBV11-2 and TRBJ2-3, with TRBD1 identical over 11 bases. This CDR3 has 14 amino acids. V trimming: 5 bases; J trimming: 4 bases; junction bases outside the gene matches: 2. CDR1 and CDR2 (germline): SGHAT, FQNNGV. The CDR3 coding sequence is TGTGCCAGCAGCCCGGGACAGGGGGCAGATACGCAGTATTTT. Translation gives CASSPGQGADTQYF.

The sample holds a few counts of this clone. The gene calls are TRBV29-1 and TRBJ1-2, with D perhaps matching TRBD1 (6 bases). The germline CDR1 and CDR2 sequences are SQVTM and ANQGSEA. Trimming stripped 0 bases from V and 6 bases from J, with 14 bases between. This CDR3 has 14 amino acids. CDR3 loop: CSVEDLGQRDGYTF. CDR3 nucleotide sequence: TGCAGCGTTGAAGATCTCGGACAGCGGGATGGCTACACCTTC.

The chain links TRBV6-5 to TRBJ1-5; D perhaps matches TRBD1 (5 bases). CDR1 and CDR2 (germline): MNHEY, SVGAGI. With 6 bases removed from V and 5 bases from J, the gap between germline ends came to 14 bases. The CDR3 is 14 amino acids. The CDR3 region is CASRVGGVDQPQHF. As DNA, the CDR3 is TGTGCCAGCAGGGTTGGGGGGGTCGATCAGCCCCAGCATTTT.

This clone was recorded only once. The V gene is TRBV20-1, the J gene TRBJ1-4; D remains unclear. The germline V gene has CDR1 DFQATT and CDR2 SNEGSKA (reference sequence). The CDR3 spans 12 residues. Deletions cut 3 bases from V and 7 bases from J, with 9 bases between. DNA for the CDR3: TGCAGTGCTAGTGGGCGGGGTGAAAAACTGTTTTTT. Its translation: CSASGRGEKLFF.